The entry below gives a single T cell receptor beta chain sequence along with its context. Its antigen is still unknown. TCRdb re-called the 5' RACE reads with MiXCR, one entry per CDR3 protein. The sample carries some 1,600,000 distinct CDR3 sequences, around 29% recorded once. Between the trimmed V and J ends, which lost 0 bases and 2 bases, there was a span of 17 bases. There are 16 residues in the CDR3. Germline loops: CDR1 DFQATT, CDR2 SNEGSKA (reference sequence). This specimen belongs to a study of identical twins. Study-wide results and caveats: While abundant cord blood beta clonotypes carried fewer insertions, memory repertoires showed no such pattern. Invariant MAIT and iNKT cells could partly confound zero-insertion analyses. Twins shared beta out-of-frame sequences in excess, but this excess was weaker. The study found that models underestimated out-of-frame TCR alpha sharing in monozygotic twins.

This rearrangement joins TRBV20-1 to TRBJ2-7; the D gene is possibly TRBD2 (6 bases). Material for sequencing was cord blood. The receptor comes from a newborn girl in good health. CDR3 sequence (DNA): TGCAGTGCTAGAGACCCCGGGACTCTCAACCCCTACGAGCAGTACTTC. Translation: CSARDPGTLNPYEQYF.